What follows are 21 T cell receptor beta chains derived from one specimen sequenced in a study of shared clonotypes between healthy human individuals. Generated by immunoSEQ multiplex PCR, the TCRdb table keeps only in-frame clones and is missing some. The sample consists of approximately 2.5 million clones, around 94% of them appearing once. Sequencing used naive CD4+ T cells sorted from blood. Subset defined: CD45RA+ positively selected. The receptors originated from a young man in good health.

The CDR3 nucleotides are TGTGCCATCAGTGAGCGGGGACAGGGGTTCGGGGACGGCAATCAGCCCCAGCATTTT. This sequence encodes CAISERGQGFGDGNQPQHF. The chain is built from TRBV10-3 and TRBJ1-5; 10 nucleotides match TRBD1. J gave up 2 bases and V 2 bases, and 12 bases lay outside the gene matches. CDR1 is ENHRY and CDR2 is SYGVKD in the germline V gene. This CDR3 is built from 19 residues.

This clone occurred a few times. The genes are TRBV7-9 and TRBJ1-2, with no clear D. From germline, CDR1 is SEHNR and CDR2 FQNEAQ (reference sequence). V was pared by 5 bases and J by 8 bases, with 15 bases between. The CDR3 length is 13 residues. CDR3 amino acids: CASSINNAGGYTF. The DNA for the CDR3 is TGTGCCAGCAGCATCAATAATGCGGGCGGCTACACCTTC.

The chain is built from TRBV10-3 and TRBJ2-7; TRBD1 agrees at 8 bases. The trim removed 3 bases at V and 4 bases at J, leaving 5 bases unmatched. The CDR3 is 14 residues long. CDR1 is ENHRY and CDR2 is SYGVKD in the germline V gene. In DNA form, the CDR3 reads TGTGCCATCAGTGATAGTCAGGGGGCTTACGAGCAGTACTTC. Residues: CAISDSQGAYEQYF.

This clone was picked up one time. V is TRBV29-1 and J is TRBJ1-2, with no clear D. Trimming took off 7 bases at V and 0 bases at J, with 6 bases between the two ends. CDR1 SQVTM and CDR2 ANQGSEA come from the germline V gene. The CDR3 covers 11 residues. CDR3 sequence (DNA): TGCAGCGCCAGAGCTAACTATGGCTACACCTTC. It encodes CSARANYGYTF.

The J gene is TRBJ1-4, the V gene TRBV6-6; the match to TRBD1 covers 7 bases. Trimming at V came to 7 bases and at J to 7 bases, leaving 6 bases not matched to a gene. CDR1 MNHNY and CDR2 SVGAGI come from the germline V gene (reference sequence). This CDR3 contains 13 residues. CDR3 DNA: TGTGCCAGCACCACCGGGACAGCTGAAAAACTGTTTTTT. Translation: CASTTGTAEKLFF.

This clone was observed once. The rearrangement uses TRBV21-1 and TRBJ2-7; the table's D call, TRBD2, has no DNA check behind it. TRBV21-1 is marked as a pseudogene. This CDR3 is 15 amino acids long. The CDR3 DNA sequence: TGTGCCAGCAGCTCCCGTGGCGGGATGGCCGACGAGCAGTACTTC. Its translation: CASSSRGGMADEQYF.

Here the CDR3 reads CASSRTSSYEQYF. In DNA, the CDR3 is TGTGCCAGCAGCCGGACTTCCTCCTACGAGCAGTACTTC. J is TRBJ2-7 and V is TRBV11-3, with a tentative D call TRBD2 (5 bases). The CDR3 sequence is 13 residues long. Germline V gene sequence: CDR1 SGHNT, CDR2 YENEEA. The V end was cut by 5 bases, the J end by 0 bases, with 8 bases between. Based on the CDR3 plus reference TRBV11-3 and TRBJ2-7, the full variable domain is EAGVVQSPRYKIIEKKQPVAFWCNPISGHNTLYWYLQNLGQGPELLIRYENEEAVDDSQLPKDRFSAERLKGVDSTLKIQPAELGDSAVYLCASSRTSSYEQYFGPGTRLTVT.

This chain joins TRBV28 and TRBJ1-4; the D gene is possibly TRBD1 (5 bases). V shed 4 bases and J shed 7 bases, with 16 bases lying between them. The germline V gene encodes CDR1 MDHEN and CDR2 SYDVKM. This CDR3 is built from 15 residues. The CDR3 loop is CASSSQDPGGEKLFF. For the CDR3, the DNA is TGTGCCAGCAGTTCACAGGACCCTGGAGGTGAAAAACTGTTTTTT.

The chain combines TRBV4-1 with TRBJ2-7; 7 bases match TRBD1. Germline V gene data show CDR1 as MGHRA and CDR2 as YSYEKL. This CDR3 has 15 amino acids. V gave up 1 base and J gave up 2 bases; unmatched junction bases: 5. CDR3 loop: CASSQGQGGTYEQYF. The DNA of the CDR3 is TGCGCCAGCAGCCAAGGACAGGGTGGAACCTACGAGCAGTACTTC.

This chain connects TRBV30 to TRBJ1-4; tentatively, D is TRBD1 (6 bases). This CDR3 has 18 residues. Trimming removed 2 bases from V and 3 bases from J, with 22 bases in between. Germline CDR1 GTSNPN, CDR2 SVGIG (reference sequence). The CDR3 protein is CAWSPQTGLALANEKLFF. In DNA, the CDR3 is TGTGCCTGGAGTCCCCAAACAGGGCTCGCCCTGGCTAATGAAAAACTGTTTTTT.

With regard to this clone: One end of the junction is discordant with germline, which a read error may explain. The sample contains more than one DNA sequence encoding this CDR3. The gene calls are TRBV7-7 and TRBJ2-3; D is undetermined. The V gene's germline CDR1 is SSHAT and CDR2 FNYEAQ (reference sequence). This CDR3 region has 15 residues. DNA for the CDR3: TGTGCTAGCAGCTTAGATGGATCTAGCACAGATACGCAGTATTTT. This gives the protein CASSLDGSSTDTQYF.

This chain connects TRBV28 to TRBJ2-7; the match to TRBD2 covers 12 bases. CDR1 is MDHEN, CDR2 SYDVKM, per germline. The ends lost 7 bases at V and 2 bases at J; junction bases unmatched: 9. The CDR3 covers 16 residues. This CDR3 reads CASIGEGLAGPYEQYF. The DNA of the CDR3 is TGTGCCAGCATAGGAGAAGGACTAGCGGGACCCTACGAGCAGTACTTC.

This chain connects TRBV18 to TRBJ2-7; 9 bases match TRBD1. V lost 5 bases, J lost 4 bases, and 6 bases stayed unmatched. The length of the CDR3 is 14 residues. The germline gives CDR1 KGHSH, CDR2 LQKENI. The CDR3 reads CASSTGTGPYEQYF. CDR3 in DNA: TGTGCCAGCTCAACCGGGACAGGGCCGTACGAGCAGTACTTC.

The table lists this clone with a count of one. The chain combines TRBV6-1 with TRBJ2-5; perhaps TRBD2 as D (6 bases). CDR1 and CDR2 (germline): MNHNS, SASEGT. This CDR3 contains 13 residues. The germline V and J ends were trimmed by 8 bases and 0 bases, with 10 bases remaining between them. For the CDR3, the DNA is TGTGCCAGCGGCGGGGAATACCAAGAGACCCAGTACTTC. This codes for CASGGEYQETQYF.

The chain has TRBV6-1 and TRBJ2-7; 7 bases line up with TRBD1. The V gene end was trimmed by 4 bases and the J gene end by 0 bases; junction bases not matched to a gene: 3. Germline V lookup: CDR1 MNHNS, CDR2 SASEGT. This CDR3 comprises 14 residues. CDR3 nucleotides: TGTGCCAGCAGTGGACAGGGCTACTCCTACGAGCAGTACTTC. It translates to CASSGQGYSYEQYF.

The chain has TRBV5-1 and TRBJ1-2; D is possibly TRBD1 (5 bases). With 2 bases removed from V and 5 bases from J, the gap between germline ends came to 16 bases. The CDR3 totals 15 residues. The germline V gene encodes CDR1 SGHRS and CDR2 YFSETQ. In DNA, the CDR3 is TGCGCCAGCAGCTTCTCCACAGGCTCGGGATATGGCTACACCTTC. Its translation is CASSFSTGSGYGYTF.

This chain connects TRBV19 to TRBJ2-7, with 7 nucleotides matching TRBD1. J was trimmed by 3 bases and V by 7 bases; bases with no gene match: 9. The CDR3 length is 14 residues. Germline V gene lookup returns CDR1 LNHDA and CDR2 SQIVND (reference sequence). The CDR3 protein is CASTPNRGNYEQYF. The CDR3 nucleotides are TGTGCCAGTACTCCAAACAGGGGAAACTACGAGCAGTACTTC.

This clone was observed once. The chain is built from TRBV5-1 and TRBJ2-1; 15 nucleotides agree with TRBD2. Germline CDR1 reads SGHRS; CDR2 reads YFSETQ. V gave up 6 bases and J gave up 9 bases; unmatched junction bases: 7. This CDR3 contains 15 residues. CDR3 coding DNA: TGCGCCAGCACTGGACTAGCGGGGGGGCCGGGTGAGCAGTTCTTC. Its protein product is CASTGLAGGPGEQFF.

As for this clone: The identical CDR3 is also encoded by other nucleotide sequences in the sample. The V and J genes are TRBV7-2 and TRBJ2-7; D perhaps matches TRBD1 (5 bases). Germline CDR1 is SGHTA and CDR2 is FQGNSA. Trimming removed 1 base at V and 2 bases at J, with 9 bases between. The CDR3 sequence is 14 residues long. The CDR3 DNA follows: TGTGCCAGCAGCTTAGAGCAGGGTCCCTACGAGCAGTACTTC. Translation: CASSLEQGPYEQYF.

DNA of the CDR3: TGCGCCAGCAGCCAAGGGGGGACTGTAAATGAAAAACTGTTTTTT. It codes for CASSQGGTVNEKLFF. The chain carries TRBV4-3 and TRBJ1-4; possible D gene TRBD1, 5 bases. Trimming cost V 1 base and J 5 bases, with 11 bases left between them. The CDR3 has 15 residues. Germline-derived CDR1 and CDR2 are LGHNA and YSLEER.

As DNA, the CDR3 is TGTGCCAGCAGCCCTACAGGTTATACCTACGAGCAGTACTTC. Protein: CASSPTGYTYEQYF. The chain links TRBV5-8 to TRBJ2-7; D may be TRBD1 (5 bases). V gave up 4 bases and J gave up 2 bases, with 13 bases separating them. Per germline, CDR1 SGHTS and CDR2 YDEGEE. The CDR3 is made up of 14 amino acids.